This T cell receptor beta chain was obtained from a study of regulatory T cells in long-lasting Graves disease. This clonotype was seen many times. CDR3-region Arm-PCR and iRepertoire HTBI primers produced the TCR beta libraries. MiXCR, applied by TCRdb to the multiplex PCR reads, yields one record per CDR3 protein. The table lists hundreds of thousands of distinct CDR3 sequences, roughly 12% of them singletons. Sample time point: newly diagnosed GD, antithyroid drugs for less than 3 months. The TCR library used RNA extracted from PBMCs. The V gene end was trimmed by 1 base and the J gene end by 2 bases; junction bases not matched to a gene: 4. This CDR3 has 17 residues. Germline V CDR1 and CDR2: SGHRS, YFSETQ. This sample was shared with a second study, whose subject was T cells in Graves' hyperthyroidism and ophthalmopathy.

The gene calls are TRBV5-1 and TRBJ2-3, with TRBD2 matching 13 bases. This TCR derives from a man aged 30 to 39 with Graves disease. Sample: peripheral blood mononuclear cells (PBMCs), taken at new diagnosis, from a patient treated with antithyroid drugs. The CDR3 sequence is CASSLTSGRAPTDTQYF. The CDR3 nucleotides are TGCGCCAGCAGCTTGACTAGCGGGAGGGCCCCCACAGATACGCAGTATTTT.